These T cell receptor beta chains were read from a single sample in a study of beta chain features in type 1 diabetes. TCRdb keeps only in-frame clones here, not all; method: immunoSEQ multiplex PCR. The sample records about 230,000 clones, roughly 17% being singletons. The sample was naive CD4+ T cells from blood. These receptors were taken from a man aged 25 to 45 with type 1 diabetes. Each CDR3 is given with its conserved first and last residue. A D gene is named only where the DNA matches it firmly. Clone size is stated in some rows and not others, as once, few, many or a class when expanded.

V	D	size	J	DNA	CDR3
TRBV5-1	-	few	TRBJ2-1	TGCGCCAGCAGCCAGCCTAGCTCCTACAATGAGCAGTTCTTC	CASSQPSSYNEQFF
TRBV9	TRBD1	-	TRBJ2-3	TGTGCCAGCAGCGGGCAGACAGGGGATACGCAGTATTTT	CASSGQTGDTQYF
TRBV5-1	-	-	TRBJ2-1	TGCGCCAGCAGCAGGGACTACAATGAGCAGTTCTTC	CASSRDYNEQFF
TRBV29-1	TRBD2	few	TRBJ2-5	TGCAGCGCTCAGATACTAGCGAGACAAGAGACCCAGTACTTC	CSAQILARQETQYF
TRBV19	-	-	TRBJ2-1	TGTGCCAGTAGCGGGACTTATGTTGAGCAGTTCTTC	CASSGTYVEQFF
TRBV6-6	TRBD2	few	TRBJ2-1	TGTGCCAGCAGTTACTGGGTTGGTCGGGAGGTTGAGCAGTTCTTC	CASSYWVGREVEQFF
TRBV29-1	-	-	TRBJ2-1	TGCAGCGTTGAAGTCGGAGTAGCGGTAACCTACAATGAGCAGTTCTTC	CSVEVGVAVTYNEQFF
TRBV6-5	-	-	TRBJ1-1	TGTGCCAGCAGTTACGGGCAGGGAGGGACCACTGAAGCTTTCTTT	CASSYGQGGTTEAFF
TRBV30	TRBD2	few	TRBJ2-7	TGTGCCTGGAGTGCACTAGCGGTGAGCTCCTACGAGCAGTACTTC	CAWSALAVSSYEQYF
TRBV9	TRBD2	-	TRBJ2-5	TGTGCCAGCGCCGAGGGACTAGCGGAAGAGACCCAGTACTTC	CASAEGLAEETQYF
TRBV27	-	few	TRBJ2-5	TGTGCCAGCAGTCTAACAGGGTCCAAGACCCAGTACTTC	CASSLTGSKTQYF
TRBV7-2	-	few	TRBJ1-1	TGTGCCAGCAGCTACCAGCCGGTGGGGTTAGAGGCTTTCTTT	CASSYQPVGLEAFF
TRBV5-4	-	-	TRBJ2-5	TGTGCCAGCAGCTTGGTTGCGGAAGAGACCCAGTACTTC	CASSLVAEETQYF
TRBV25-1	-	few	TRBJ2-7	TGTGCCAGCAGTCCCGACGGGGGAATAGAGGAGCAGTACTTC	CASSPDGGIEEQYF
TRBV27	-	few	TRBJ2-5	TGTGCCAGCAGTTCGAGGCAAGAGACCCAGTACTTC	CASSSRQETQYF
TRBV4-3	TRBD2	few	TRBJ2-1	TGCGCCAGCAGCCTTTACACCGGGACTAGCGGGAGATACGAGCAGTTCTTC	CASSLYTGTSGRYEQFF
TRBV25-1	-	-	TRBJ2-7	TGTGCCAGCAGTGACTTCAGCCCCTACGAGCAGTACTTC	CASSDFSPYEQYF
TRBV7-2	TRBD1	-	TRBJ2-3	TGTGCCAGCAGCTACGCTGCCGGGACAGGGGGTACAGATACGCAGTATTTT	CASSYAAGTGGTDTQYF
TRBV10-3	TRBD1	few	TRBJ2-3	TGTGCCATCAGGCCGGACAGGGGGAGGACAGATACGCAGTATTTT	CAIRPDRGRTDTQYF
TRBV18	TRBD1	-	TRBJ1-5	TGTGCCAGCTCACGGACAGGAAACGGCAATCAGCCCCAGCATTTT	CASSRTGNGNQPQHF
TRBV5-1	-	few	TRBJ1-5	TGCGCCAGCAGCTTGGGAGAAAATCAGCCCCAGCATTTT	CASSLGENQPQHF
TRBV30	-	few	TRBJ1-3	TGTGCCTGGAGTGTAGAGTTTGGAAACACCATATATTTT	CAWSVEFGNTIYF
TRBV7-2	-	-	TRBJ2-1	TGTGCCAGCAGTTCTGGTCCTGGCAGAGAGCAGTTCTTC	CASSSGPGREQFF
TRBV7-9	-	few	TRBJ2-3	TGTGCCAGCACCGGAACAGATACGCAGTATTTT	CASTGTDTQYF
TRBV4-3	TRBD2	-	TRBJ2-3	TGCGCCTCAAGAGACGGGACTAGCGTTACAGATACGCAGTATTTT	CASRDGTSVTDTQYF
TRBV5-4	TRBD2	few	TRBJ2-3	TGTGCCAGCAGCAAAGCGGGAGGAGGAGATACGCAGTATTTT	CASSKAGGGDTQYF
TRBV28	-	few	TRBJ2-5	TGTGCCAGCAGTCCCGGGACTGTCCAAGAGACCCAGTACTTC	CASSPGTVQETQYF
TRBV18	-	-	TRBJ2-5	TGTGCCAGCGCCACTCAGGAGACCCAGTACTTC	CASATQETQYF
TRBV6-5	TRBD1	-	TRBJ2-5	TGTGCCAGCAGGCCTGCGGGACAGGGTTTCAAGACCCAGTACTTC	CASRPAGQGFKTQYF
TRBV28	-	few	TRBJ2-7	TGTGCCACCCGGGGAGTCCCCTACGAGCAGTACTTC	CATRGVPYEQYF
TRBV28	-	-	TRBJ2-1	TGTGCCAGCAGTTTGCCCAACCTCGAACAGTTCTTC	CASSLPNLEQFF
TRBV29-1	TRBD2	-	TRBJ2-7	TGCAGCGTCAGGGAGGGGATCTACGAGCAGTACTTC	CSVREGIYEQYF
TRBV2	-	-	TRBJ2-7	TGTGCCAGCTCGTACACCTACGAGCAGTACTTC	CASSYTYEQYF
TRBV27	TRBD2	few	TRBJ2-7	TGTGCCAGCAGGGGACTAGCGGGAGGGCACTACGAGCAGTACTTC	CASRGLAGGHYEQYF
TRBV29-1	-	-	TRBJ1-5	TGCAGCTTCCGGGACAGCAATCAGCCCCAGCATTTT	CSFRDSNQPQHF
TRBV5-6	TRBD1	-	TRBJ2-7	TGTGCCAGCAGCCGGGACAGGGGGCGAGAGCAGTACTTC	CASSRDRGREQYF
TRBV15	-	-	TRBJ2-7	TGTGCCACCACCCGGAGGGTTAGGGGACCTTCCTACGAGCAGTACTTC	CATTRRVRGPSYEQYF
TRBV4-1	TRBD1	-	TRBJ2-7	TGCGCCAGCAGCCAAGTATTGACAGGGAACTACGAGCAGTACTTC	CASSQVLTGNYEQYF
TRBV6-6	-	few	TRBJ2-6	TGTGCCAGCAGTTACGAGGGCTCTGGGGCCAACGTCCTGACTTTC	CASSYEGSGANVLTF
TRBV14	TRBD1	-	TRBJ2-6	TGTGCCAGCAGCCCTATTAGGGGGCTAGGGGCCAACGTCCTGACTTTC	CASSPIRGLGANVLTF
TRBV5-1	-	-	TRBJ1-4	TGCGCCAGCCGTGAGGTGTCAACTAATGAAAAACTGTTTTTT	CASREVSTNEKLFF
TRBV5-1	-	few	TRBJ1-1	TGCGCCAGCAGTAAGGACGAGGGATCATACACTGAAGCTTTCTTT	CASSKDEGSYTEAFF
TRBV4-3	TRBD2	few	TRBJ2-1	TGCGCCAGCAGCCAAGGGGGGTGGGTAGCGGGAAGGAACAATGAGCAGTTCTTC	CASSQGGWVAGRNNEQFF
TRBV7-2	TRBD1	few	TRBJ2-7	TGTGCCAGCAGCCCTCGGGACAGTTGGGACTACGAGCAGTACTTC	CASSPRDSWDYEQYF
TRBV25-1	-	-	TRBJ2-7	TGTGCCAGCTTAGGGGTGCAGCAGTACTTC	CASLGVQQYF